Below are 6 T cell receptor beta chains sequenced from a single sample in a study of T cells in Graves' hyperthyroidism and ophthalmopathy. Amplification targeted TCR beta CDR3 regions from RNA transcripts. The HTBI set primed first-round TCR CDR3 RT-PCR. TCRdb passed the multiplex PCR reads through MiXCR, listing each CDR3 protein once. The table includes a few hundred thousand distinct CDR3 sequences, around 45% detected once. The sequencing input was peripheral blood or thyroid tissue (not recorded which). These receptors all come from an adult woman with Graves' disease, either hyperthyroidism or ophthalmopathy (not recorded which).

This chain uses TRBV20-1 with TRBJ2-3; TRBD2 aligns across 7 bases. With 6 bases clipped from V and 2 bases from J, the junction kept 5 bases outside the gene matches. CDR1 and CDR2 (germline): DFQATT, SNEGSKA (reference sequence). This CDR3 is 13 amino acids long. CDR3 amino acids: CSATGGTTDTQYF. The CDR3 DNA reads TGCAGTGCAACGGGAGGCACCACAGATACGCAGTATTTT.

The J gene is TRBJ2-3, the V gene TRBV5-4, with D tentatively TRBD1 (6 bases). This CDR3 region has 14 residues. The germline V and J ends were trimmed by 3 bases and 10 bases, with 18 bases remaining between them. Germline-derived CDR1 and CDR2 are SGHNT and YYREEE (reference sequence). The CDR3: CASSWAATEGAQYF. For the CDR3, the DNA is TGTGCCAGCAGCTGGGCAGCTACCGAGGGGGCGCAGTATTTT. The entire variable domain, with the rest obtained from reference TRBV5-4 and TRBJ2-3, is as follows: ETGVTQSPTHLIKTRGQQVTLRCSSQSGHNTVSWYQQALGQGPQFIFQYYREEENGRGNFPPRFSGLQFPNYSSELNVNALELDDSALYLCASSWAATEGAQYFGPGTRLTVL.

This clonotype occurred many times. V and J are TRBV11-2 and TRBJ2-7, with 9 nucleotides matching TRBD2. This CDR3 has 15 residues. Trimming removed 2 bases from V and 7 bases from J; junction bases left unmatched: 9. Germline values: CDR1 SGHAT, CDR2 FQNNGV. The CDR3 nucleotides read TGTGCCAGCAGCTTAACGGGCGGGAGGGCCGGTGAGCAGTACTTC. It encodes CASSLTGGRAGEQYF.

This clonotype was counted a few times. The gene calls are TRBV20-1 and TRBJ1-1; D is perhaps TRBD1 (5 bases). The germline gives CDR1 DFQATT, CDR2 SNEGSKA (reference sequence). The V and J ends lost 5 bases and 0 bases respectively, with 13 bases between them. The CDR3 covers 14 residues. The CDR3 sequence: CSALMGQMNTEAFF. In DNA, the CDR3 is TGCAGTGCTCTAATGGGGCAGATGAACACTGAAGCTTTCTTT.

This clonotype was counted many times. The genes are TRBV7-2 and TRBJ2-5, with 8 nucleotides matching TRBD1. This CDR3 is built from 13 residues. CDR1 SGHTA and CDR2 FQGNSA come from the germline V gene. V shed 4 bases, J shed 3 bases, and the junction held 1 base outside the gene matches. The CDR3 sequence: CASSSDREETQYF. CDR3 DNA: TGTGCCAGCAGCTCGGACAGGGAAGAGACCCAGTACTTC.

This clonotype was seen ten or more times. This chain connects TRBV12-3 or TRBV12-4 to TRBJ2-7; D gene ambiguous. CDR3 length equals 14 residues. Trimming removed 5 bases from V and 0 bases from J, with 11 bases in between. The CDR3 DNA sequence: TGTGCCAGCAGTCCAGACGGAAGCTCCTACGAGCAGTACTTC. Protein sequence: CASSPDGSSYEQYF.